Below are 8 T cell receptor beta chains sequenced from a single sample in a study of blood T cell repertoires in COVID-19. The assay was immunoSEQ multiplex PCR, and TCRdb's table has in-frame clones only and misses some. The table has under 300,000 clones, approximately 90% seen once. Sequencing was carried out using PBMCs or T cells enriched from blood (not recorded which). Every receptor here comes from a woman aged 18-30 years who had recovered from COVID-19.

The V gene is TRBV2, the J gene TRBJ1-1; D not certain. CDR3 length: 10 amino acids. From germline, CDR1 is SNHLY and CDR2 FYNNEI. V was shortened by 7 bases and J by 11 bases, with 11 bases between the two germline ends. The DNA for the CDR3 is TGTGCCAGCAAGGAGGTTGAGGCTTTCTTT. Translated: CASKEVEAFF.

The rearrangement joins TRBV28 to TRBJ1-2; 7 bases are shared with TRBD1. The germline V gene has CDR1 MDHEN and CDR2 SYDVKM. The CDR3 runs 15 residues. V was pared by 3 bases and J by 2 bases, with 6 bases of the junction left unmatched. The CDR3 protein is CASSFTGATNYGYTF. The CDR3 nucleotides read TGTGCCAGCAGTTTTACAGGGGCCACCAACTATGGCTACACCTTC.

The chain uses TRBV20-1 and TRBJ2-7; the D gene is possibly TRBD1 (6 bases). CDR3 length: 11 amino acids. V was cut by 1 base and J by 7 bases, with 8 bases left in between. CDR1 and CDR2 from the germline V gene are DFQATT and SNEGSKA (reference sequence). The CDR3 DNA sequence: TGCAGTGCTAGAGTAAGGGGGGAGCAGTACTTC. Encoded protein: CSARVRGEQYF.

This clone was seen only a few times. The chain is built from TRBV5-4 and TRBJ2-2, with D possibly being TRBD1 (6 bases). Germline values: CDR1 SGHNT, CDR2 YYREEE (reference sequence). The CDR3 contains 14 residues. Trimming took off 0 bases at V and 6 bases at J, with 9 bases between the two ends. The CDR3 coding sequence is TGTGCCAGCAGCTTGGACAGGGTGCCCGGGGAGCTGTTTTTT. Translation gives CASSLDRVPGELFF.

V and J are TRBV18 and TRBJ2-3, with a tentative D call TRBD1 (5 bases). Trimming removed 3 bases at V and 0 bases at J, with 7 bases between. This CDR3 contains 14 residues. The V gene's germline CDR1 is KGHSH and CDR2 LQKENI. CDR3 DNA sequence: TGTGCCAGCTCACCGACAGCTAGCACAGATACGCAGTATTTT. Its translation: CASSPTASTDTQYF.

This chain joins TRBV5-4 and TRBJ2-3; 9 positions agree with TRBD2. This CDR3 has 16 residues. The J segment lost 7 bases and the V segment lost 0 bases, leaving 9 bases of the junction unmatched. Looked up from germline, CDR1 is SGHNT and CDR2 is YYREEE (reference sequence). Here the CDR3 reads CASSLEGGGARNTQYF. As DNA, the CDR3 is TGTGCCAGCAGCTTGGAAGGCGGGGGGGCAAGAAATACGCAGTATTTT. Drawing the rest from reference TRBV5-4 and TRBJ2-3, the complete variable domain is ETGVTQSPTHLIKTRGQQVTLRCSSQSGHNTVSWYQQALGQGPQFIFQYYREEENGRGNFPPRFSGLQFPNYSSELNVNALELDDSALYLCASSLEGGGARNTQYFGPGTRLTVL.

The chain is built from TRBV5-8 and TRBJ2-7; 8 bases align to TRBD1. Germline trimming cut 4 bases from V and 3 bases from J; bases unmatched to any gene: 9. CDR3 length equals 15 residues. The germline V gene encodes CDR1 SGHTS and CDR2 YDEGEE. CDR3 protein: CASSPGTGDYYEQYF. The CDR3 nucleotides are TGTGCCAGCAGCCCCGGGACAGGCGATTACTACGAGCAGTACTTC.

CDR3 DNA: TGTGCCAGCAACCACAGGGGGCGTGTCTATAACACCGGGGAGCTGTTTTTT. It codes for CASNHRGRVYNTGELFF. The rearrangement links TRBV19 to TRBJ2-2; 9 nucleotides match TRBD1. This CDR3 spans 17 amino acids. Germline V gives CDR1 LNHDA, CDR2 SQIVND (reference sequence). The V and J ends lost 9 bases and 2 bases, in that order; junction bases with no gene match: 13.